This TCR beta chain appears in the sequencing data of a study of CD4 T cells in relation to SARS-CoV-2 and coronaviruses. Study background: PBMCs were cultured with antigen for 10 days before TCR beta sequencing.

The V gene lost 3 bases and the J gene lost 2 bases, with 20 bases spanning the gap. CDR1 is LNHDA and CDR2 is SQIVND in the germline V gene (reference sequence). This CDR3 is built from 18 residues. A remark on this clone: Antigen: not known.

The repertoire was sequenced with immunoSEQ multiplex PCR; TCRdb's copy has only in-frame clones and lacks some. The sample holds 22,000 or so clones, 75% to 85% seen once. Before the COVID-19 pandemic, during about 2010-2019, CD4+ T cells were taken from unexposed donors. CD4+ T cells were isolated from the cells after around 10 days of culture. Cells permitting, SARS-CoV-2 S/N and four cold-coronavirus spikes were tested on unexposed-donor CD4+ T cells. Input material: CD4+ T cells from PBMCs, cultured in vitro. J is TRBJ1-5 and V is TRBV19; a weak D match, TRBD1 (5 bases). The sequence came from a human donor in good health. This CDR3 reads CASSIRLRGVWGNQPQHF. The CDR3 nucleotides are TGTGCCAGTAGTATTCGGTTGAGAGGGGTTTGGGGCAATCAGCCCCAGCATTTT. Full variable domain (missing parts from reference TRBV19 and TRBJ1-5): DGGITQSPKYLFRKEGQNVTLSCEQNLNHDAMYWYRQDPGQGLRLIYYSQIVNDFQKGDIAEGYSVSREKKESFPLTVTSAQKNPTAFYLCASSIRLRGVWGNQPQHFGDGTRLSIL.